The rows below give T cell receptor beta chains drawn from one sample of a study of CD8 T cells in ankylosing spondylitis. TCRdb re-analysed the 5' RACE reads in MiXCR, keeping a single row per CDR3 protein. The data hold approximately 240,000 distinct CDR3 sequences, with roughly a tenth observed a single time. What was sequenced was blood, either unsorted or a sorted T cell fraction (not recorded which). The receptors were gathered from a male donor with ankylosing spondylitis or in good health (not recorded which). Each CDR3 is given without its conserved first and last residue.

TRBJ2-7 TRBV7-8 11 ASSPKENYEQY
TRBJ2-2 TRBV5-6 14 ASSPPGQGNTGELF
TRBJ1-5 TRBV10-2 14 ASSESGATGNQPQH
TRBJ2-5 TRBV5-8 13 ASSKRTGGMETQY
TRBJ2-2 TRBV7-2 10 ASSFRSGELF
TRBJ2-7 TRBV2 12 ASSEELYFYEQY
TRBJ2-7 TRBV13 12 ASSPQGGTYEQY
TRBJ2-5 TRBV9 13 ASSPSPGSQETQY
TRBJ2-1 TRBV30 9 APGGFDEQF
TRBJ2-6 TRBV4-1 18 ASSQSHFGGGTSGANVLT
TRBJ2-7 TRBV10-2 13 ASSDGHRSSYEQY
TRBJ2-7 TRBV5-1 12 ASSSGQGGYEQY